This T cell receptor beta chain was sequenced for a study of T-cell reconstitution after alpha-beta-depleted transplantation in children. This clonotype was seen repeatedly, ten times or more. Molecular barcoding with unique molecular identifiers was used for the TCRbeta library. MiXCR was run by TCRdb on the PCR reads, yielding one entry per CDR3 protein. The sample has about 510,000 distinct CDR3 sequences; roughly an eighth are singletons. CDR3 length: 13 residues. V was clipped by 2 bases and J by 0 bases, with 5 bases between them. The germline CDR1 and CDR2 sequences are SQVTM and ANQGSEA. Sample: PBMCs, mostly from graft donor cells, taken 180 days after TCRalphabeta/CD19-depleted stem cell transplant. The clonotype comes from a female patient aged 2 to 10 who had a stem cell transplant for aplastic anemia, so the T cells may come from the graft donor. V usage is TRBV29-1 and J usage is TRBJ1-3; D is ambiguous. The CDR3 loop reads CSVERISGNTIYF. CDR3 DNA: TGCAGCGTTGAAAGGATCTCTGGAAACACCATATATTTT. Full variable domain (rest looked up from reference TRBV29-1 and TRBJ1-3): SAVISQKPSRDICQRGTSLTIQCQVDSQVTMMFWYRQQPGQSLTLIATANQGSEATYESGFVIDKFPISRPNLTFSTLTVSNMSPEDSSIYLCSVERISGNTIYFGEGSWLTVV.